This is a list of T cell receptor beta chains from one sample in a study of T cells in Graves' hyperthyroidism and ophthalmopathy. TCRdb re-analysed the multiplex PCR reads in MiXCR, keeping a single row per CDR3 protein. The sample contains about half a million distinct CDR3 sequences, about a fifth of which appear only once. The source material was blood. All receptors come from a man between 18 and 35 years old with Graves' hyperthyroidism. CDR3s include the opening cysteine and the closing phenylalanine or tryptophan. Fields, in order: D gene, clone size, V gene, J gene, CDR3 DNA, CDR3 protein. The D gene is left open where the match is weak. The size entry is marked missing in some rows and otherwise reads once, few, many or a size class.

NA	many	TRBV28	TRBJ2-2	TGTGCCAGCAGTTTGACGGCGGGGAACACCGGGGAGCTGTTTTTT	CASSLTAGNTGELFF
NA	many	TRBV27	TRBJ1-1	TGTGCCAGCAGGAAAGCGGACAGCTTAATGAACACTGAAGCTTTCTTT	CASRKADSLMNTEAFF
TRBD2	NA	TRBV7-2	TRBJ2-5	TGTGCGGGCTCGGACGGGGGGGAAGAGACCCAGTACTTC	CAGSDGGEETQYF
NA	NA	TRBV12-3/TRBV12-4	TRBJ2-7	TGTGCCAGCAGCCGAGTTTCAAAAAAAAGTGGGTACGAGCAGTACTTC	CASSRVSKKSGYEQYF
NA	many	TRBV20-1	TRBJ2-5	TGCAGTGCTAGTACTTCGGAGACCCAGTACTTC	CSASTSETQYF
NA	many	TRBV29-1	TRBJ1-1	TGCAGCGTTGTGGCACAGGGGAACACTGAAGCTTTCTTT	CSVVAQGNTEAFF
NA	NA	TRBV11-2	TRBJ2-5	TGTGCCAGCAGCTTTGGGCGCGGGGACGAGACCCAGTACTTC	CASSFGRGDETQYF
TRBD1	few	TRBV24-1	TRBJ1-5	TGTGCCACCAGTGATTCAAGGACAGGTCTCAATCAGCCCCAGCATTTT	CATSDSRTGLNQPQHF
NA	few	TRBV28	TRBJ2-7	TGTGCCAGCAGTTTACAGGGTGGTCTCTACGAGCAGTACTTC	CASSLQGGLYEQYF
TRBD2	many	TRBV20-1	TRBJ2-5	TGCAGTGTCGAATTAGCGGGGGCCACAGGGTACCAAGAGACCCAGTACTTC	CSVELAGATGYQETQYF
NA	many	TRBV6-1	TRBJ1-5	TGTGCCAGCGTAAGCTTGCTTGTGGATCAGCCCCAGCATTTT	CASVSLLVDQPQHF
NA	many	TRBV7-9	TRBJ2-7	TGTGCCAGCAGCTCCTCACTCAAGTACGAGCAGTACTTC	CASSSSLKYEQYF
NA	many	TRBV5-1	TRBJ1-1	TGCGCCAGCAGCCTAGACAGGATGAACAGTGAAGCTTTCTTT	CASSLDRMNSEAFF
TRBD1	few	TRBV5-1	TRBJ1-6	TGCGCCAGCAGCTATTTCGACAGGGGAACTTCACCCCTCCACTTT	CASSYFDRGTSPLHF
TRBD1	many	TRBV28	TRBJ1-1	TGTGCCAGCAGTCTTCGGACAGGGTGGACTGAAGCTTTCTTT	CASSLRTGWTEAFF
NA	many	TRBV6-5	TRBJ1-6	TGTGCCAGCAGTTACGGGGCTAGGAGTTCACCCCTCCACTTT	CASSYGARSSPLHF